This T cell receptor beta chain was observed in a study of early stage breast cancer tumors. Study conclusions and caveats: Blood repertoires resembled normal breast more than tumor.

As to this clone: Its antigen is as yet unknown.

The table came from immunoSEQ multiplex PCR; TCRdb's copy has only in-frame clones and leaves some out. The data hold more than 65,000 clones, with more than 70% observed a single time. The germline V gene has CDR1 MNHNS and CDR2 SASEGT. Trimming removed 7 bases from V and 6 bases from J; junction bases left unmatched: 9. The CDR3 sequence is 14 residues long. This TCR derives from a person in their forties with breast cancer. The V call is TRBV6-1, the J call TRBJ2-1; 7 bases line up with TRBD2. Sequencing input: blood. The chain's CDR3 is CASNGGGRANEQFF. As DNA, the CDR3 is TGTGCCAGCAATGGTGGTGGGAGGGCCAATGAGCAGTTCTTC.